The next 7 T cell receptor beta chains were all read from a single sample in a study of vaccination and CD4 T cells after COVID-19 (dated 2022 in TCRdb). Their antigen targets remain unknown. The sample's treatment or condition label, decoded: approximately 10-day PBMC culture with coronavirus spike peptide pools or control peptides (ViraFEST assay). The library was built by means of PCR. TCRdb names Illumina iSeq 100 as the instrument used. TCR sequencing of DNA from cultured CD4+ T cells used the Oncomine TCR Beta short-read assay at the Johns Hopkins FTIC core. The public reads were run again by TCRdb, first through fastp at Q25 and then through MiXCR, and only productive beta chains were kept. Every entry covers one CDR3 protein and lists the most common genes and DNA from its rows. This sample holds about 14,000 distinct CDR3 sequences; around a third were observed only once. The top ten clonotypes cover roughly a third of the sample.

The sample taken for sequencing was cultured CD4+ T cells from blood. The receptors shown here come from a human donor with COVID-19.

The V call is TRBV5-4, the J call TRBJ2-5; possibly TRBD1 for D (6 bases). The CDR3 loop spans 16 amino acids. The germline gives CDR1 SGHNT, CDR2 YYREEE (reference sequence). Deletions cut 0 bases from V and 4 bases from J, with 16 bases between. In nucleotides, the CDR3 is TGTGCCAGCAGCTTGGAGGCAGGGGTTATTGGAGAGACCCAGTACTTC. Its protein product is CASSLEAGVIGETQYF.

The chain is built from TRBV6-1 and TRBJ2-5, with TRBD2 matching 8 bases. There are 14 residues in the CDR3. Germline-derived CDR1 and CDR2 are MNHNS and SASEGT. After removal of 7 bases from V and 4 bases from J, the junction contained 8 bases not matched to a gene. The chain's CDR3 is CASKTGGPGETQYF. The CDR3 nucleotides read TGTGCCAGCAAGACGGGGGGGCCTGGAGAGACCCAGTACTTC.

This sequence joins TRBV2 and TRBJ2-3; 9 nucleotides match TRBD1. After removal of 5 bases from V and 4 bases from J, the junction contained 7 bases not matched to a gene. Per germline, CDR1 SNHLY and CDR2 FYNNEI. This CDR3 is built from 15 residues. The CDR3 region has the DNA TGTGCCAGCAGTTTCGGACAGGGGAGGTCAGATACGCAGTATTTT. Its protein product is CASSFGQGRSDTQYF.

The chain uses TRBV12-3 or TRBV12-4 and TRBJ2-1; D unresolved. V lost 5 bases and J 9 bases, leaving 14 bases between the germline ends. The CDR3 extends over 13 amino acids. CDR3 sequence: CASSPRLEGEQFF. In DNA, the CDR3 is TGTGCCAGCAGTCCACGTCTAGAAGGTGAGCAGTTCTTC.

By frequency in the sample, this clonotype is medium-sized. The chain links TRBV20-1 to TRBJ1-5; TRBD1 is a possible D gene (6 bases). Germline CDR1 is DFQATT and CDR2 is SNEGSKA (reference sequence). V lost 1 base and J lost 1, with 14 bases in between. CDR3 size: 16 residues. As DNA, the CDR3 is TGCAGTGCTAGAGCGCTCAGGGGAGGAAGCAATCAGCCCCAGCATTTT. It codes for CSARALRGGSNQPQHF.

V and J are TRBV19 and TRBJ1-2; D unresolved. The CDR3 totals 13 residues. V dropped 7 bases and J dropped 7 bases, with 16 bases sitting between them. The V gene's germline CDR1 is LNHDA and CDR2 SQIVND (reference sequence). CDR3 residues: CASISGVFGGYTF. CDR3 nucleotide sequence: TGTGCCAGTATCAGCGGGGTGTTTGGTGGCTACACCTTC.

This chain links TRBV11-3 with TRBJ2-5; 11 bases line up with TRBD2. In germline, CDR1 is SGHNT, CDR2 YENEEA. The CDR3 spans 18 residues. Germline trimming cut 5 bases from V and 3 bases from J; bases unmatched to any gene: 14. CDR3: CASSTRGIAGGVEETQYF. The DNA of the CDR3 is TGTGCCAGCAGCACCCGAGGGATAGCGGGGGGGGTTGAAGAGACCCAGTACTTC.